These T cell receptor beta chains were read from a single sample in a study of control samples from healthy donors and cancer patients. The assay was immunoSEQ multiplex PCR, and TCRdb's table has in-frame clones only and misses some. The table shows roughly 90,000 clones, with approximately 93% occurring only once. The source material was blood. These receptors all stem from a woman in her twenties or thirties in good health. The CDR3 runs from the conserved cysteine through the conserved F or W. The D gene is left open where the match is weak. Size tells how often a clone was seen (once, few, many) or the class of an expanded clone, and some rows leave it out.

abundance,j_gene,d_gene,v_gene,CDR3aa,CDR3nt
.,TRBJ1-3,TRBD1,TRBV19,CASKSFRDRDKDSGNTIYF,TGTGCCAGTAAATCTTTCCGGGACAGGGATAAGGACTCTGGAAACACCATATATTTT
.,TRBJ2-1,TRBD2,TRBV27,CASSSKTGTSNEQFF,TGTGCCAGCAGTTCTAAAACCGGGACTAGCAACGAGCAGTTCTTC
.,TRBJ2-5,.,TRBV5-6,CASSLVSGMLQETQYF,TGTGCCAGCAGCTTGGTGTCAGGGATGCTTCAAGAGACCCAGTACTTC
.,TRBJ1-6,.,TRBV14,CASSLRGRDSPLHF,TGTGCCAGCAGCCTAAGGGGGAGAGATTCACCCCTCCACTTT
once,TRBJ1-5,TRBD1,TRBV9,CASSTGASNQPQHF,TGTGCCAGCAGTACAGGGGCAAGCAATCAGCCCCAGCATTTT
.,TRBJ2-3,TRBD1,TRBV7-9,CASSPGQGTDTQYF,TGTGCCAGCAGTCCTGGACAGGGCACAGATACGCAGTATTTT
.,TRBJ1-5,TRBD1,TRBV28,CASRRGQENQPQHF,TGTGCCAGCAGACGGGGACAGGAGAATCAGCCCCAGCATTTT
.,TRBJ1-1,.,TRBV24-1,CATSEVDGTPSTEAFF,TGTGCCACCAGTGAAGTCGATGGGACACCAAGCACTGAAGCTTTCTTT
.,TRBJ1-2,.,TRBV27,CASSVSRGYYGYTF,TGTGCCAGCAGTGTATCTAGAGGGTATTATGGCTACACCTTC
.,TRBJ2-3,.,TRBV5-1,CASSLGALSSTDTQYF,TGCGCCAGCAGCTTGGGGGCCCTCTCTAGCACAGATACGCAGTATTTT
.,TRBJ2-7,.,TRBV7-9,CASSLHSPYEQYF,TGTGCCAGCAGCTTGCACAGCCCCTACGAGCAGTACTTC
.,TRBJ1-4,.,TRBV6-5,CASIPDWGNAEKLFF,TGTGCCAGCATTCCCGATTGGGGGAACGCTGAAAAACTGTTTTTT